This T cell receptor (beta chain) was retrieved from a study of cytomegalovirus exposure and HLA in healthy donors. Both 60 Vbeta primers and 13 Jbeta primers went into the PCR. Data came from immunoSEQ multiplex PCR; TCRdb stores just in-frame clones and leaves some out. Of over 150,000 clones in the sample, about 81% are singletons; the top ten hold 5.5% to 7.5%. V lost 5 bases, J lost 9 bases, and 13 bases stayed unmatched. The germline gives CDR1 SGHRS, CDR2 YFSETQ. The CDR3 sequence is 15 residues long. The chain has TRBV5-1 and TRBJ2-7; 11 bases match TRBD2. The sequencing input was PBMCs. This sequence originates from a woman in her forties or fifties in good health and CMV-seropositive. The CDR3: CASRSPTSGIEGQYF. In nucleotides, the CDR3 is TGCGCCAGCAGGAGTCCGACTAGCGGGATAGAAGGGCAGTACTTC.